This T cell receptor beta chain was recorded in a study of shared clonotypes between healthy human individuals. Study-wide findings and caveats: Owing to a small donor count, the genetic and exposure-history diversity represented was limited. Investigators expected sequencing depth to affect clonotype sharing among donors.

Concerning this clone itself: Its antigen is unidentified.

Deep-level settings were used for running the assay. Unsorted PBMC DNA was sequenced on ten immunoSEQ deep assay plates. Assay: immunoSEQ multiplex PCR; the TCRdb copy retains only in-frame clones and omits some. The table has roughly 510,000 clones, 60% to 80% seen once. Germline CDR1 is SNHLY and CDR2 is FYNNEI. This CDR3 has 12 amino acids. Trimming took 6 bases from V and 3 from J, leaving 8 bases between them. J is TRBJ2-5 and V is TRBV2; the D gene is possibly TRBD1 (6 bases). The sequence came from a woman in her thirties or forties in good health. Some clones in this sample may be carry-over from other donors' samples. The sample consisted of PBMCs. CDR3 amino acids: CASRRTEETQYF. CDR3 nucleotide sequence: TGTGCCAGCAGGAGGACAGAAGAGACCCAGTACTTC.